A single sample gave rise to the 21 T cell receptor beta chains below, sequenced in a study of control samples from healthy donors and cancer patients. Some clones are missing from TCRdb's copy, which holds only in-frame ones; the method was immunoSEQ multiplex PCR. Among about 98,000 clones, 75% to 85% were seen once, and the ten largest hold roughly a tenth. Input material: blood. All receptors come from a woman aged 25 to 39 in good health.

The chain is built from TRBV30 and TRBJ2-7; D possibly matches TRBD1 or TRBD2 (6 bases each). Germline CDR1 and CDR2: GTSNPN and SVGIG (reference sequence). The CDR3 is 17 amino acids. V shed 1 base and J shed 1 base, with 20 bases lying between them. CDR3 in DNA: TGTGCCTGGAGTGGCCGTACGGGGGCCCTCCCGTCCTACGAGCAGTACTTC. Encoded protein: CAWSGRTGALPSYEQYF. Complete variable domain (other parts from reference TRBV30 and TRBJ2-7): SQTIHQWPATLVQPVGSPLSLECTVEGTSNPNLYWYRQAAGRGLQLLFYSVGIGQISSEVPQNLSASRPQDRQFILSSKKLLLSDSGFYLCAWSGRTGALPSYEQYFGPGTRLTVT.

The chain uses TRBV4-2 and TRBJ2-7; 7 positions match TRBD1. The length of the CDR3 is 15 residues. Germline V gives CDR1 LGHNA, CDR2 YNFKEQ. V gave up 4 bases and J gave up 0 bases; unmatched junction bases: 6. CDR3 amino acids: CASSPAGTVSYEQYF. The CDR3 bases are TGTGCCAGCAGCCCAGCCGGGACAGTCTCCTACGAGCAGTACTTC.

The rearrangement uses TRBV11-2 and TRBJ2-7, with 7 bases lining up with TRBD1. Losses at the gene ends were 2 bases for V and 4 bases for J; bases not matched to a gene: 17. Germline CDR1 is SGHAT and CDR2 is FQNNGV. This CDR3 contains 18 residues. DNA of the CDR3: TGTGCCAGCAGCTTAAACCGGGACAGCTTGGCCCAAAGGTACGAGCAGTACTTC. Translating gives CASSLNRDSLAQRYEQYF.

The chain recombines TRBV7-6 with TRBJ2-5; TRBD2 might be the D (6 bases). The CDR3 consists of 14 residues. Germline CDR1 is SGHVS and CDR2 is FNYEAQ. V lost 0 bases, J lost 1 base, and 6 bases lay in between. CDR3 coding DNA: TGTGCCAGCAGCTTAGCTAGCGGCCAAGAGACCCAGTACTTC. Translation: CASSLASGQETQYF. The entire variable domain, with the rest obtained from reference TRBV7-6 and TRBJ2-5, is as follows: GAGVSQSPRYKVTKRGQDVALRCDPISGHVSLYWYRQALGQGPEFLTYFNYEAQQDKSGLPNDRFSAERPEGSISTLTIQRTEQRDSAMYRCASSLASGQETQYFGPGTRLLVL.

This clone appeared a single time. This rearrangement joins TRBV15 to TRBJ2-7, with 9 positions matching TRBD2. J lost 2 bases, V lost 0 bases, and 5 bases had no gene match. CDR3 length: 16 amino acids. The germline V gene encodes CDR1 LNHNV and CDR2 YYDKDF (reference sequence). CDR3 in amino acids: CATSRDWGGGAYEQYF. As DNA, the CDR3 is TGTGCCACCAGCAGAGATTGGGGCGGGGGGGCCTACGAGCAGTACTTC.

The V gene is TRBV7-2, the J gene TRBJ2-1, with D tentatively TRBD1 (5 bases). Trimming stripped 6 bases from V and 8 bases from J, with 14 bases between. Germline CDR1 is SGHTA and CDR2 is FQGNSA. CDR3 length: 13 amino acids. CDR3 protein: CASSSTRQHEQFF. The DNA for the CDR3 is TGTGCCAGCAGTTCTACTCGACAGCATGAGCAGTTCTTC.

This clone was seen a single time. The CDR3 here is CASSLRTGVGGTGELFF. CDR3 bases: TGTGCCAGCAGCCTACGGACAGGGGTTGGGGGAACCGGGGAGCTGTTTTTT. V is TRBV7-6 and J is TRBJ2-2; 9 bases are a match to TRBD1. The CDR3 sequence is 17 residues long. The V gene's germline CDR1 is SGHVS and CDR2 FNYEAQ. V gave up 5 bases and J gave up 5 bases; unmatched junction bases: 12. Full variable domain (missing parts from reference TRBV7-6 and TRBJ2-2): GAGVSQSPRYKVTKRGQDVALRCDPISGHVSLYWYRQALGQGPEFLTYFNYEAQQDKSGLPNDRFSAERPEGSISTLTIQRTEQRDSAMYRCASSLRTGVGGTGELFFGEGSRLTVL.

The V gene is TRBV6-5, the J gene TRBJ1-1; 11 bases map to TRBD1. The germline V gene encodes CDR1 MNHEY and CDR2 SVGAGI. The J segment lost 1 base and the V segment lost 2 bases, leaving 3 bases of the junction unmatched. The CDR3 runs 16 residues. In DNA form, the CDR3 reads TGTGCCAGCAGTTACCTAGGACAGGGGGCGAACACTGAAGCTTTCTTT. It yields the protein CASSYLGQGANTEAFF.

This clone was counted once. This chain uses TRBV28 with TRBJ1-5, with 8 positions matching TRBD1. Per germline, CDR1 MDHEN and CDR2 SYDVKM. The CDR3 has 16 residues. Losses at the gene ends were 10 bases for V and 6 bases for J; bases not matched to a gene: 17. Written as DNA, the CDR3 is TGTGCCACCTTAGCAACCGGGACAGGAGACGGTCAGCCCCAGCATTTT. Encoded protein: CATLATGTGDGQPQHF.

The V gene is TRBV23-1, the J gene TRBJ1-4, with 9 bases matching TRBD1. TRBV23-1 is annotated as an ORF whose role is uncertain. The CDR3 covers 15 residues. The ends lost 0 bases at V and 9 bases at J; junction bases unmatched: 5. The CDR3 region is CASSQSGTGRKKLFF. As DNA, the CDR3 is TGCGCCAGCAGTCAATCTGGGACAGGGAGGAAAAAACTGTTTTTT.

Only a few counts were recorded for this clone. The chain employs TRBV7-2 and TRBJ2-7, with unresolved D. Germline lookup yields CDR1 SGHTA and CDR2 FQGNSA. V lost 1 base and J lost 9, with 13 bases in between. CDR3 length: 13 residues. In DNA, the CDR3 is TGTGCCAGCAGCTTAGAATACGGTGACGGGCAGTACTTC. It yields the protein CASSLEYGDGQYF.

This clone has a single count. The rearrangement links TRBV6-5 to TRBJ1-1, with D possibly TRBD1 on 5 matching bases. The CDR3 runs 15 residues. V lost 5 bases, J lost 4 bases, and 17 bases lay in between. Germline CDR1 is MNHEY and CDR2 is SVGAGI. CDR3 in DNA: TGTGCCAGCAGTCCCGGGGGGGGTGGCGGCACTGAAGCTTTCTTT. Residues: CASSPGGGGGTEAFF.

V is TRBV12-5 and J is TRBJ2-3; D is unclear. This CDR3 spans 14 amino acids. The germline V and J ends were trimmed by 2 bases and 1 base, with 7 bases remaining between them. The V gene's germline CDR1 is LGHNT and CDR2 FRNRAP. This CDR3 reads CASGLRAGTDTQYF. CDR3 coding DNA: TGTGCTAGTGGTTTGCGGGCAGGCACAGATACGCAGTATTTT.

The chain uses TRBV2 and TRBJ1-4; unclear D gene. V was clipped by 5 bases and J by 4 bases, with 8 bases between them. Germline V gene data show CDR1 as SNHLY and CDR2 as FYNNEI. This CDR3 has 13 amino acids. The CDR3 sequence is CASSSRGNEKLFF. DNA of the CDR3: TGTGCCAGCAGTTCGCGGGGTAATGAAAAACTGTTTTTT.

This chain connects TRBV5-5 to TRBJ1-1; tentative D call: TRBD1 (6 bases). CDR1 and CDR2 from the germline V gene are SGHKS and YYEKEE (reference sequence). The CDR3 runs to 14 residues. Trimming removed 2 bases at V and 4 bases at J, with 12 bases between. Here the CDR3 reads CASSLQGPTTEAFF. The CDR3 DNA follows: TGTGCCAGCAGCTTACAGGGCCCGACCACTGAAGCTTTCTTT.

The rearrangement links TRBV6-5 to TRBJ1-2, with TRBD1 identical over 11 bases. Looked up from germline, CDR1 is MNHEY and CDR2 is SVGAGI. This CDR3 has 14 amino acids. The J segment lost 8 bases and the V segment lost 5 bases, leaving 7 bases of the junction unmatched. CDR3: CASSPDRGRMGYTF. CDR3 sequence (DNA): TGTGCCAGCAGTCCGGACAGGGGGCGTATGGGCTACACCTTC.

The chain carries TRBV2 and TRBJ1-2; D is unresolved. This CDR3 has 13 residues. V was clipped by 1 base and J by 2 bases, with 5 bases between them. Looked up from germline, CDR1 is SNHLY and CDR2 is FYNNEI. CDR3 amino acids: CASSEGRNYGYTF. CDR3 nucleotide sequence: TGTGCCAGCAGTGAAGGTCGGAACTATGGCTACACCTTC.

The V gene is TRBV10-1, the J gene TRBJ1-5; D perhaps matches TRBD1 (6 bases). Trimming cost V 5 bases and J 9 bases, with 11 bases left between them. The CDR3 loop spans 12 amino acids. Looked up from germline, CDR1 is WNHNN and CDR2 is SYGVQD (reference sequence). The CDR3 is CASSQGLGPQHF. The DNA of the CDR3 is TGCGCCAGCAGTCAGGGGTTGGGGCCCCAGCATTTT.

V and J are TRBV6-2 or TRBV6-3 and TRBJ2-7, with 7 bases identical to TRBD2. Germline V gene lookup returns CDR1 MNHEY and CDR2 SVGEGT. The length of the CDR3 is 15 residues. V dropped 0 bases and J dropped 2; count of bases not matched to a gene: 4. For the CDR3, the DNA is TGTGCCAGCAGTTACTCGGAGCGGGGTACCTACGAGCAGTACTTC. It codes for CASSYSERGTYEQYF.

The V call is TRBV5-1, the J call TRBJ1-1; 8 nucleotides line up with TRBD1. This CDR3 region has 15 residues. The junction had 6 bases not matched to a gene; V was cut back by 4 bases and J by 1 base. Germline V gene lookup returns CDR1 SGHRS and CDR2 YFSETQ. CDR3 nucleotides: TGCGCCAGCAGCACTCGACAGGGGCCGAACACTGAAGCTTTCTTT. Translating gives CASSTRQGPNTEAFF.

The chain has TRBV6-5 and TRBJ2-7, with 7 positions matching TRBD1. Germline CDR1 MNHEY, CDR2 SVGAGI. CDR3 length: 12 residues. The J segment lost 6 bases and the V segment lost 5 bases, leaving 4 bases of the junction unmatched. CDR3 protein: CASSITGAEQYF. The DNA of the CDR3 is TGTGCCAGCAGTATTACAGGGGCCGAGCAGTACTTC.